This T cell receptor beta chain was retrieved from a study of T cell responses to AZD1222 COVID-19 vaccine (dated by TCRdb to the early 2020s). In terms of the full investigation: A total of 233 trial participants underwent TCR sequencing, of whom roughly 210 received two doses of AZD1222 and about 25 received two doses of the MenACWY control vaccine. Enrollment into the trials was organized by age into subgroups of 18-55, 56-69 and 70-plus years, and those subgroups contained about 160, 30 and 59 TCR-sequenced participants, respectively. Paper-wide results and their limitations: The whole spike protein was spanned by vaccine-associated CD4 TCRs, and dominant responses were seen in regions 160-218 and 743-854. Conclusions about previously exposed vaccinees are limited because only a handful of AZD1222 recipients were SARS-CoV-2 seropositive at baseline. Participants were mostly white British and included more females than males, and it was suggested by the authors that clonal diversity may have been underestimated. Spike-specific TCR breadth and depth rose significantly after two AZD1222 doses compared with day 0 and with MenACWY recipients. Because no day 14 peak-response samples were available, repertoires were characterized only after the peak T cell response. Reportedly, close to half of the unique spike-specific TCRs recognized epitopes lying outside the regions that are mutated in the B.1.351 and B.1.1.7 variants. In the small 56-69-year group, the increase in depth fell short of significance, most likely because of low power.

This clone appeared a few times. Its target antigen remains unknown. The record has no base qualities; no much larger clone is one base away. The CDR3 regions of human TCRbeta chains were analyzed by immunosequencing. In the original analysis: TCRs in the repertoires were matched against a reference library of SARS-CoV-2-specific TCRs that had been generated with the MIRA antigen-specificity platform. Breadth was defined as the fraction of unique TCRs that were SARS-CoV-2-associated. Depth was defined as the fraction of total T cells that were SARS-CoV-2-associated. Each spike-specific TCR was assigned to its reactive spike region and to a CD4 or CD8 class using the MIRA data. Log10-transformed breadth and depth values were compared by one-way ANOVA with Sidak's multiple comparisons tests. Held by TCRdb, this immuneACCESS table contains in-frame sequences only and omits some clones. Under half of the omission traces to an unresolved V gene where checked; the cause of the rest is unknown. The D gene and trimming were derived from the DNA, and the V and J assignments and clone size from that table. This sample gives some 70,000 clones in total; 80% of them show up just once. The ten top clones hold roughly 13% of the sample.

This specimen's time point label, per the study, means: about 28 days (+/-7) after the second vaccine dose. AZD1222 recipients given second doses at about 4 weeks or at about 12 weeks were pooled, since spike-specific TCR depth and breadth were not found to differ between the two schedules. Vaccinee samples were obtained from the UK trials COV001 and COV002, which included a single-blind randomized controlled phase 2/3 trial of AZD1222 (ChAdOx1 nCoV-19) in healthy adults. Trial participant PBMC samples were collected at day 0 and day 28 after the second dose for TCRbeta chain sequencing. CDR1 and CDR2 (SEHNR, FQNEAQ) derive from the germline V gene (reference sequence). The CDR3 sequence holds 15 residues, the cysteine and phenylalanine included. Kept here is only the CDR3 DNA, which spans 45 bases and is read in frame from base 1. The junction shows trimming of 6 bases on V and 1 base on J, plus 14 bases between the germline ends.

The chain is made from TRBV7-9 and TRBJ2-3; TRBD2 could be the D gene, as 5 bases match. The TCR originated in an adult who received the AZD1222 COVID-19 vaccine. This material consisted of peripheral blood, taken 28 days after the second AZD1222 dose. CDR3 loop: CASRWQDFGTDTQYF. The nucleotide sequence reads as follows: TGTGCCAGCAGATGGCAGGACTTCGGCACAGATACGCAGTATTTT.